This TCR beta chain was sequenced during a study of T cells in Graves' hyperthyroidism and ophthalmopathy. Notes on the study in general: Progression to ophthalmopathy was predicted a median of 6.5 months early.

As to this clonotype: The antigen is undetermined.

TCR beta CDR3 regions were amplified from RNA transcripts. Researchers ran a first-round RT-PCR on the TCR CDR3 using the HTBI primer set. TCRdb ran MiXCR on the multiplex PCR reads and lists one entry per CDR3 protein. Of approximately 510,000 distinct CDR3 sequences in the sample, about 45% were seen once. A patient was excluded if there was uncontrolled infection, other autoimmune disease, pregnancy or lactation. Orbital computed tomography and thyroid ultrasound, together with serum TRAb and thyroxine and clinical symptoms, were used for diagnoses. The sequenced sample consisted of peripheral blood or thyroid tissue (not recorded which). This TCR was recovered from an adult woman with Graves' disease, either hyperthyroidism or ophthalmopathy (not recorded which).

The chain's CDR3 is CASKSLGFSYEQYF. DNA for the CDR3: TGTGCCAGCAAGTCCCTTGGGTTCTCCTACGAGCAGTACTTC. The chain is built from TRBV7-2 and TRBJ2-7; D uncertain. The CDR3 is made up of 14 amino acids. V shed 7 bases and J shed 0 bases, with 13 bases lying between them. CDR1 and CDR2 from the germline V gene are SGHTA and FQGNSA.